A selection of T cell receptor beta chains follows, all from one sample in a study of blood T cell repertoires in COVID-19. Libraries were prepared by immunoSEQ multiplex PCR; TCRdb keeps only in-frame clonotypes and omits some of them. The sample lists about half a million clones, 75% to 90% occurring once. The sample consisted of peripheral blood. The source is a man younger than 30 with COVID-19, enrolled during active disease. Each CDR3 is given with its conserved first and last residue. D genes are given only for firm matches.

CASSQWGSSKAYNEQFF TGTGCCAGCAGCCAGTGGGGTTCTAGCAAAGCCTACAATGAGCAGTTCTTC TRBJ2-1 TRBV14 .
CASSPRTDPNEKLFF TGTGCCAGCTCACCTCGGACAGATCCTAATGAAAAACTGTTTTTT TRBJ1-4 TRBV18 .
CASKRTSSETQYF TGTGCCAGCAAAAGGACTAGCTCAGAGACCCAGTACTTC TRBJ2-5 TRBV3-1/TRBV3-2 TRBD2
CASSLAEEETQYF TGTGCCAGCAGTTTAGCGGAGGAAGAGACCCAGTACTTC TRBJ2-5 TRBV12-3/TRBV12-4 .
CAGGTGTEAFF TGTGCCGGGGGGACGGGGACTGAAGCTTTCTTT TRBJ1-1 TRBV2 .
CASSGGTGAYNEQFF TGCGCCAGCAGCGGGGGGACAGGGGCCTACAATGAGCAGTTCTTC TRBJ2-1 TRBV5-1 TRBD1
CASSSGLSYEQYF TGTGCCAGCAGCAGTGGACTCTCCTACGAGCAGTACTTC TRBJ2-7 TRBV11-3 .
CASSIGGDSNTEAFF TGTGCCAGTAGTATAGGAGGGGACAGCAACACTGAAGCTTTCTTT TRBJ1-1 TRBV19 TRBD1
CAISERDTNTYEQYF TGTGCCATCAGTGAGAGGGACACTAATACCTACGAGCAGTACTTC TRBJ2-7 TRBV10-3 .
CASSLVFGRQETQYF TGTGCCAGCAGCTTAGTTTTCGGGAGGCAAGAGACCCAGTACTTC TRBJ2-5 TRBV7-9 TRBD2
CASSYWTDSTDTQYF TGTGCCAGCAGTTACTGGACAGATAGCACAGATACGCAGTATTTT TRBJ2-3 TRBV27 .
CSGWDLGGDEQYF TGCAGCGGTTGGGACCTAGGGGGCGACGAGCAGTACTTC TRBJ2-7 TRBV29-1 TRBD1
CASRTQGATNEKLFF TGTGCCAGTAGGACACAGGGGGCAACTAATGAAAAACTGTTTTTT TRBJ1-4 TRBV19 TRBD1
CASGGRVYEQYF TGTGCCAGCGGGGGCCGGGTCTACGAGCAGTACTTC TRBJ2-7 TRBV6-5 .
CASSLPQGLGTDTQYF TGTGCCAGCAGCCTACCCCAGGGATTGGGGACAGATACGCAGTATTTT TRBJ2-3 TRBV11-3 .
CASRRETGSEQFF TGTGCCAGCAGGAGAGAGACGGGATCCGAGCAGTTCTTC TRBJ2-1 TRBV2 .
CASSIEVPGAGYTF TGTGCCAGTAGTATAGAGGTACCGGGAGCCGGCTACACCTTC TRBJ1-2 TRBV19 .
CASSQDWSGKSTDTQYF TGTGCCAGCAGCCAAGATTGGTCAGGGAAGAGCACAGATACGCAGTATTTT TRBJ2-3 TRBV14 .
CASSASLNNEQFF TGTGCCAGCAGTGCCTCCCTTAACAATGAGCAGTTCTTC TRBJ2-1 TRBV6-4 .
CASSEGAGNNEQIF TGTGCCAGCAGTGAAGGGGCGGGGAACAATGAGCAGATCTTC TRBJ2-1 TRBV2 .
CATSDSAGRGASQPQHF TGTGCCACCAGTGATTCCGCAGGGCGAGGTGCTTCTCAGCCCCAGCATTTT TRBJ1-5 TRBV24-1 .